One and the same sample provided the 19 T cell receptor beta chains below, sequenced in a study of T cell changes during pregnancy in multiple sclerosis. The data were produced by immunoSEQ multiplex PCR, yet TCRdb's version contains in-frame clones alone and is incomplete. The table has roughly 60,000 clones, 90% seen once. The sequencing used peripheral blood, collected in the second trimester of pregnancy. All receptors come from a female donor in good health, enrolled as a control in a pregnancy study.

This rearrangement joins TRBV7-8 to TRBJ2-3; 11 bases are shared with TRBD2. V was pared by 5 bases and J by 4 bases, with 17 bases of the junction left unmatched. CDR3 length: 19 residues. Germline-derived CDR1 and CDR2 are SGHVS and FQNEAQ. In DNA form, the CDR3 reads TGTGCCAGCAGCCCCATGCGCCTAGATAGCGGGAGGGCGGCAGATACGCAGTATTTT. The encoded protein is CASSPMRLDSGRAADTQYF. The variable domain in full, with the rest retrieved from reference TRBV7-8 and TRBJ2-3, is GAGVSQSPRYKVAKRGQDVALRCDPISGHVSLFWYQQALGQGPEFLTYFQNEAQLDKSGLPSDRFFAERPEGSVSTLKIQRTQQEDSAVYLCASSPMRLDSGRAADTQYFGPGTRLTVL.

As DNA, the CDR3 is TGTGCCAGCAGTTACCCGGTCAACACCGGGGAGCTGTTTTTT. It codes for CASSYPVNTGELFF. The rearrangement links TRBV6-6 to TRBJ2-2; the D is unclear. The V end was cut by 2 bases, the J end by 2 bases, with 6 bases between. CDR3 length: 14 amino acids. CDR1 and CDR2 (germline): MNHNY, SVGAGI (reference sequence).

The V call is TRBV6-5, the J call TRBJ2-5, with TRBD1 as a possible D gene (6 bases). Germline loops: CDR1 MNHEY, CDR2 SVGAGI. Trimming stripped 6 bases from V and 2 bases from J, with 13 bases between. CDR3 length: 14 residues. In DNA, the CDR3 is TGTGCCAGCAGATATCGCGGACAGCAAGAGACCCAGTACTTC. Protein sequence: CASRYRGQQETQYF.

The chain has TRBV6-5 and TRBJ2-7, with D tentatively TRBD2 (6 bases). The CDR3 covers 12 residues. The V end lost 6 bases, the J end lost 9 bases, and 15 bases lay between the germline ends. CDR1 and CDR2 from the germline V gene are MNHEY and SVGAGI. CDR3 DNA: TGTGCCAGCAGCCCCGACGGTAGCGGGCAGTACTTC. It encodes CASSPDGSGQYF.

CDR3 bases: TGTGCCAGCAGCCATTCGGAGGGGAGTGTTCAAGAGACCCAGTACTTC. It encodes CASSHSEGSVQETQYF. The chain joins TRBV4-2 to TRBJ2-5, with D maybe TRBD2 (6 bases). V lost 3 bases, J lost 2 bases, and 16 bases lay in between. Per germline, CDR1 LGHNA and CDR2 YNFKEQ. This CDR3 region has 16 residues.

The chain links TRBV6-5 to TRBJ2-7; TRBD1 agrees at 10 bases. This CDR3 region has 14 residues. With V trimmed by 5 bases and J by 4 bases, 5 bases remained unmatched. CDR1 is MNHEY, CDR2 SVGAGI, per germline. CDR3 in amino acids: CASSPSGQGYEQYF. For the CDR3, the DNA is TGTGCCAGCAGTCCGTCGGGACAGGGGTACGAGCAGTACTTC.

This sequence joins TRBV5-4 and TRBJ1-1; D uncertain. Germline CDR1 reads SGHNT; CDR2 reads YYREEE (reference sequence). The CDR3 sequence is 14 residues long. Trimming removed 0 bases at V and 0 bases at J, with 6 bases between. DNA for the CDR3: TGTGCCAGCAGCTTGGGGAGCTTGAACACTGAAGCTTTCTTT. Its translation: CASSLGSLNTEAFF.

This clone was seen a few times. The rearrangement links TRBV6-5 to TRBJ1-1; no firm D call. Deletions cut 2 bases from V and 4 bases from J, with 11 bases between. CDR3 length: 14 residues. Germline lookup yields CDR1 MNHEY and CDR2 SVGAGI. The CDR3 coding sequence is TGTGCCAGCAGTTACCCGGGAGTCGGCACTGAAGCTTTCTTT. It encodes CASSYPGVGTEAFF.

The CDR3, as DNA: TGTGCCAGTAGTGCCTCCCCCGCCGCGGATGAGCAGTTCTTC. Its protein is CASSASPAADEQFF. V gene TRBV19 combines with J gene TRBJ2-1, with D uncertain. Trimming pared 5 bases from V and 8 bases from J, leaving 16 bases between. The CDR3 is made up of 14 amino acids. From germline, CDR1 is LNHDA and CDR2 SQIVND (reference sequence).

This clone was counted between two and nine times. The V and J genes are TRBV4-1 and TRBJ1-1, with D maybe TRBD1 (6 bases). CDR3 length: 15 residues. V was cut by 4 bases and J by 3 bases, with 15 bases left in between. Germline V CDR1 and CDR2: MGHRA, YSYEKL. The CDR3 coding sequence is TGCGCCAGCAGCCGAGGACCGGCAGGGGACACTGAAGCTTTCTTT. Translating it yields CASSRGPAGDTEAFF.

This clone was counted once. The V call is TRBV30, the J call TRBJ1-2; 9 bases map to TRBD1. The CDR3 is 13 amino acids. With V trimmed by 3 bases and J by 3 bases, 2 bases remained unmatched. Germline V lookup: CDR1 GTSNPN, CDR2 SVGIG (reference sequence). The DNA of the CDR3 is TGTGCCTGGAGGGGACAGGGATACTATGGCTACACCTTC. Translated, it gives CAWRGQGYYGYTF.

V is TRBV11-2 and J is TRBJ1-3; tentatively, D is TRBD1 (5 bases). V lost 2 bases to trimming and J lost 2 bases, with 7 bases between them. Germline CDR1 reads SGHAT; CDR2 reads FQNNGV. CDR3 length equals 14 residues. The CDR3 coding sequence is TGTGCCAGCAGCTTACCGGGGGCTGGAAACACCATATATTTT. This translates into CASSLPGAGNTIYF.

The chain is built from TRBV10-2 and TRBJ1-5; D unclear. V lost 0 bases and J 5 bases, leaving 14 bases between the germline ends. Germline loops: CDR1 WSHSY, CDR2 SAAADI. The CDR3 runs 16 residues. The CDR3 DNA is TGCGCCAGCAGTGAGTCGACTCTCGGCGGTTATCAGCCCCAGCATTTT. Protein: CASSESTLGGYQPQHF.

This sequence joins TRBV30 and TRBJ2-7, with a possible D match to TRBD1 (6 bases). The V gene lost 3 bases and the J gene lost 3 bases, with 12 bases spanning the gap. CDR1 and CDR2 (germline): GTSNPN, SVGIG (reference sequence). The CDR3 is 13 residues long. In DNA form, the CDR3 reads TGTGCCTGGAGGTGGCAGGGGAACTACGAGCAGTACTTC. Protein sequence: CAWRWQGNYEQYF.

The V call is TRBV21-1, the J call TRBJ1-2; the listed D gene, TRBD1, was not tested against the DNA. TRBV21-1 is labeled a pseudogene. The CDR3 spans 13 residues. The CDR3 sequence is CASSKKRQGGYTF. DNA of the CDR3: TGTGCCAGCAGCAAAAAAAGACAGGGGGGCTACACCTTC.

The rearrangement uses TRBV2 and TRBJ1-1; tentative D call: TRBD1 (6 bases). In germline, CDR1 is SNHLY, CDR2 FYNNEI. The V end was cut by 4 bases, the J end by 4 bases, with 22 bases between. The CDR3 totals 17 residues. The CDR3 sequence is CASSAPMGRQVGTEAFF. The CDR3 nucleotides are TGTGCCAGCAGTGCACCGATGGGGCGACAGGTGGGCACTGAAGCTTTCTTT.

The rearrangement uses TRBV28 and TRBJ2-7; TRBD2 agrees at 7 bases. Per germline, CDR1 MDHEN and CDR2 SYDVKM. Trimming at V came to 8 bases and at J to 5 bases, leaving 12 bases not matched to a gene. The CDR3 loop spans 14 amino acids. The CDR3 nucleotides read TGTGCCAGCGGTCTGACTAGCCGCCGGAACGAGCAGTACTTC. Amino acids: CASGLTSRRNEQYF.

The V gene is TRBV30, the J gene TRBJ2-7; a possible D gene is TRBD2 (5 bases). CDR1 and CDR2 (germline): GTSNPN, SVGIG (reference sequence). The CDR3 consists of 13 residues. Between the trimmed V and J ends, which lost 0 bases and 1 base, there was a span of 7 bases. DNA for the CDR3: TGTGCCTGGAGTGTAGCGGATTCCTACGAGCAGTACTTC. This gives the protein CAWSVADSYEQYF. The whole variable domain, filled in from reference TRBV30 and TRBJ2-7, reads SQTIHQWPATLVQPVGSPLSLECTVEGTSNPNLYWYRQAAGRGLQLLFYSVGIGQISSEVPQNLSASRPQDRQFILSSKKLLLSDSGFYLCAWSVADSYEQYFGPGTRLTVT.

The chain couples TRBV28 to TRBJ1-5; the D is unclear. The CDR3 runs 14 residues. Germline V lookup: CDR1 MDHEN, CDR2 SYDVKM. Trimming took off 6 bases at V and 4 bases at J, with 13 bases between the two ends. The CDR3: CASRGKRINQPQHF. Written as DNA, the CDR3 is TGTGCCAGCAGGGGCAAACGGATTAATCAGCCCCAGCATTTT.